This T cell receptor beta chain was sequenced during a study of blood T cell repertoires in COVID-19. Overall study context: From the United States, Italy and Spain came samples of acute and convalescent COVID-19. From T cells, B-cell-depleted T cells, or PBMCs came the material, which was cDNA or gDNA.

Original handling: Estimated nucleated cell counts came from reference gene primer amplification. Libraries were prepared by immunoSEQ multiplex PCR; TCRdb keeps only in-frame clonotypes and omits some of them. Clonal size and the V and J genes are those of that table, whereas D and trimming came from the DNA. The sample contains some 71,000 clones, 75% to 90% of which appear only once. CDR3 length: 14 amino acids. The junction had 7 bases not matched to a gene; V was cut back by 8 bases and J by 3 bases. Germline V lookup: CDR1 MNHEY, CDR2 SVGAGI. This TCR was sampled from a man aged 25 to 45 with acute or convalescent COVID-19. The J gene is TRBJ2-3, the V gene TRBV6-5, with 8 bases lining up with TRBD2. Sequencing input: peripheral blood. The DNA for the CDR3 is TGTGCCAGCGGTCTAAGCGGGGGAACAGATACGCAGTATTTT. Amino acids: CASGLSGGTDTQYF.